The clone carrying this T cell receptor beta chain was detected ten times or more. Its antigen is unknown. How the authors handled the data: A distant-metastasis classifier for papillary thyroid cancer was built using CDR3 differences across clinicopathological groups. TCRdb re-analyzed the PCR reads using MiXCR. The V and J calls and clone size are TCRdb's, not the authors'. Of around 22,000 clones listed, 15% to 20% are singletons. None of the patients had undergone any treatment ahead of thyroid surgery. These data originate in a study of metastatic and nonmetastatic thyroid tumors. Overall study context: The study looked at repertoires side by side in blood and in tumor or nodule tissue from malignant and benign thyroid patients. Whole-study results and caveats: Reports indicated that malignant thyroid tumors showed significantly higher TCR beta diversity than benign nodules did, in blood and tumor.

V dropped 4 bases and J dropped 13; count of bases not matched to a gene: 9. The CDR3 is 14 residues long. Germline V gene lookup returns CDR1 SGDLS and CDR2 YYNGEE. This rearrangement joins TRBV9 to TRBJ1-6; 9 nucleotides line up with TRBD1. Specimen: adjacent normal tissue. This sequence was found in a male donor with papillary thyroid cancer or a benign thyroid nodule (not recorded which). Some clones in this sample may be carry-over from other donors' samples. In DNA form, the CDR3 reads TGTGCCAGCAGCCAGGGGGACAGGGTCATGCCCCTCCACTTT. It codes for CASSQGDRVMPLHF.